Included here is one TCR beta chain sequence, with context. The antigen it binds to is not known. The input lacks base qualities; no much larger clone sits a single base away. These data are taken from a study of control samples from healthy donors and cancer patients (dated by TCRdb to about 2020). Receptor amplification or capture employed the immunoSEQ multiplex PCR assay. The table comes from immuneACCESS by way of TCRdb, which keeps in-frame sequences with V and J called. Part of the clones is missing from these tables; in studies checked, under half for an unresolved V gene and the rest for unknown reasons. For this sample there are 110,000 or so clones; about 89% appear just once. The top ten hold approximately 16% of the sample. From a lookup of the germline V gene, CDR1 and CDR2 are MGHRA and YSYEKL. The V and J ends are trimmed by 1 base and 0 bases, leaving 14 bases between them. From the cysteine up to the phenylalanine, the CDR3 has a length of 17 residues. Left in the record is the CDR3 DNA by itself, 51 bases read in frame from the first base.

The sequence came from a woman aged 50 to 65 in good health. Sequencing was carried out using blood. This chain joins TRBV4-1 to TRBJ2-3, and perhaps TRBD2 as D gene, on 6 matching bases. Here the CDR3 is given as CASSQGGVGPSTDTQYF. The sequence in DNA is TGCGCCAGCAGCCAAGGGGGGGTAGGCCCAAGCACAGATACGCAGTATTTT.